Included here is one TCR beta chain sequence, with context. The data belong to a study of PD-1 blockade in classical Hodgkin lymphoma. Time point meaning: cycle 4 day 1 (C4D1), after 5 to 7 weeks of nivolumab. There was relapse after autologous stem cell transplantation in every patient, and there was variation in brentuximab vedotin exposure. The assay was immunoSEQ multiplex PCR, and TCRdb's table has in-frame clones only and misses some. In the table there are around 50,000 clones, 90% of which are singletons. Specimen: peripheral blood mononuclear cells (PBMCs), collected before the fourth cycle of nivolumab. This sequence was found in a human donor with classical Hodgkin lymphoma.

CDR3 protein: CASKIGLAANTGELFF. Here the CDR3 DNA reads TGTGCCAGCAAAATAGGACTAGCGGCGAACACCGGGGAGCTGTTTTTT. The chain links TRBV28 to TRBJ2-2, with TRBD2 matching 10 bases. The ends lost 7 bases at V and 0 bases at J; junction bases unmatched: 5. CDR3 length equals 16 residues. Germline V CDR1 and CDR2: MDHEN, SYDVKM.